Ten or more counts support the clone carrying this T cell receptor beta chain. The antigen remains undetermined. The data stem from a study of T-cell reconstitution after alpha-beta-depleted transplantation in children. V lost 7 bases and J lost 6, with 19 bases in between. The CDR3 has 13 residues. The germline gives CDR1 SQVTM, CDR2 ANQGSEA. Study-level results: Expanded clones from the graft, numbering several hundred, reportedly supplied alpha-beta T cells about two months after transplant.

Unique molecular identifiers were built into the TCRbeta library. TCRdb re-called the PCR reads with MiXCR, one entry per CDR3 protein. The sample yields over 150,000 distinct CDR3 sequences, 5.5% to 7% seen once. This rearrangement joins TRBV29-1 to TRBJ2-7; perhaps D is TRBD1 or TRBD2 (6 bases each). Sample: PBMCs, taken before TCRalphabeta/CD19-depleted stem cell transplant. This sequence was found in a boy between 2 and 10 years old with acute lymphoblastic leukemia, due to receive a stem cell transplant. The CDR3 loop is CSAQSHEGGEQYF. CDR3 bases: TGCAGCGCCCAATCTCATGAGGGGGGCGAGCAGTACTTC.